This T cell receptor beta chain is drawn from a study of cytomegalovirus exposure and HLA in healthy donors (dated by TCRdb to 2016 to 2017). Some background on the complete study: In an earlier analysis of several hundred of the donors, 276 Gb of sequence data and approximately 120 million unique TCR beta sequences from some 170 million T cells were reported. Besides the first cohort of around 670 subjects, a separate validation cohort made up of 120 different subjects was used. Donor age, sex, ethnicity and CMV serostatus were collected together with the repertoire data. Every discovery cohort repertoire had been produced on one sequencing platform. Four or five DR-DQ haplotypes were treated as single units for association and clustering because of strong linkage in the cohort. In a later genetic analysis, genome-wide SNP genotypes for about 65% of the roughly 700 donors were used, and that subset was treated as a discovery cohort. Of the 300 to 400 genotyped donors, 65% to 90% fell in the genetic ancestry cluster associated with self-reported Caucasian donors. The study was designed to test whether signatures of past pathogen exposure could be identified by cataloging public T cell receptors. Across approximately 420 genotyped donors of the cohort, an average of about 240,000 unique TCR beta nucleotide sequences per donor were sequenced, and 15% to 20% of those sequences were non-productive. An earlier analysis of 587 of the donors applied high-throughput TCR beta sequencing to assess whether each TCR beta V gene segment acted as functional or pseudogenic. The study combined high-throughput TCR immunosequencing, statistical association of individual TCRs with disease status, and machine learning to predict cytomegalovirus infection status. A later analysis re-analyzed previously published TCR beta repertoires from about 600 donors and added high-resolution HLA genotyping to study TCR occurrence patterns. HLA typing covered class I and class II loci at four-digit resolution. About 320 gigabases of sequencing data and around 87 million unique TCR sequences were included in an early release covering 550 to 800 HLA-typed donors. Using immunosequencing, the study profiled T cell repertoires from about 610 subjects and related those repertoires to cytomegalovirus serostatus. Typing coverage varied by locus: roughly 629-640 donors for A, B, C, DRB1 and DQB1; approximately 560 for DQA1; approximately 610 for DPA1; some 470 for DPB1. In the later analysis, no new phenotypic data were used to find candidate immune exposures; instead, reliance was placed on TCR beta sequences and their occurrence across donors. Study-level results and caveats: In vitro tests confirmed that a few of the cytomegalovirus-associated TCR beta chains recognize cytomegalovirus antigens. Sequencing depth was assumed to be roughly uniform across donors in the presence/absence analyses, though that assumption may not hold. In a later analysis, several top co-occurrence clusters were reported to appear linked to parvovirus B19, influenza, CMV and Epstein-Barr virus. V-gene and J-gene trimming of TCR beta chains was associated with a missense DCLRE1C variant in a later genetic analysis, and the association was replicated in an independent cohort. It was suggested by the authors that the approach could potentially be generalized to other disease states and immunological phenotypes. A later genetic analysis reported fewer N-insertions in productive TCRs among donors in an Asian-associated ancestry cluster than the approximately 670-donor mean. Because HLA typing was missing for some donors at each locus, association tests included only the typed subset. CMV serostatus was the only immune exposure information available for the cohort. The cohort was sequenced for TCR beta chains only, and without alpha or paired-chain data the features that could be detected were limited. A later analysis found that most CMV-associated TCR beta chains appeared HLA-restricted, with HLA associations seemingly driven largely by CMV exposure. Assigning TCR associations to individual alleles was difficult when HLA alleles, especially DR and DQ, strongly co-occurred. In both the original and validation cohorts, the classifier was reported to diagnose cytomegalovirus status with high specificity and sensitivity. Because the 87-base-pair reads could not distinguish some IMGT-functional V segments, including TRBV6-2 and TRBV6-3, those segments were excluded. Correlated functional status among segregating V segments might reflect linkage disequilibrium, but an unknown experimental factor could not be ruled out. The study gave a list of 150 to 200 TCR beta chains associated with cytomegalovirus. In a later analysis, TCR association rates were found to vary across HLA loci, with the most associated TCRs seen for DRB1 alleles and the fewest for HLA-C alleles. In a later analysis, HLA-associated TCR beta chains were found to be more clonally expanded and to have lower generation probabilities than equally common non-associated chains. In a later analysis, some 18,000 TCR beta sequences were associated with specific HLA alleles at a false discovery rate of 0.05. A group of highly shared sequence variants was considered likely to be a technical artifact of the sequencing pipeline. A further reported finding was that TCR beta sequences accurately predicted the HLA-A and HLA-B alleles for most subjects in the first cohort. Broadly in line with IMGT annotations, most TCR beta V segments showed up in productive rearrangements about 87% or about 30% of the time in an earlier analysis of about 500 of the donors. Across donors, most TCR sequences were observed very rarely, whereas some public TCRs were present in many individuals. Because counts were too low, seventeen rarely observed V segments, including chromosome 9 orphons, were left out of the earlier analysis of 587 of the donors.

To note about this clone: Its specific antigen is unknown. The record has no base qualities; no much larger clone is one base away.

The cohort comprised approximately 700 healthy bone marrow donors. At the time of sampling, all cohort members were nominally healthy, though unrecorded immune exposures were likely present. The donor tested CMV seropositive and was one of the 289 seropositive cohort members. Every donor gave a peripheral blood sample, and the peripheral blood mononuclear cells from that sample were used for TCR beta sequencing. Genomic DNA extraction from the blood cell samples was performed with the Qiagen DNeasy Blood Extraction Kit. Sequences LNHDA (CDR1) and SQIVND (CDR2) are obtained from the germline V gene (reference sequence). Including cysteine and phenylalanine, the CDR3 has 13 amino acids. The sequence is cut down to CDR3 DNA, 39 bases in frame from base 1. The V end loses 4 bases and the J end loses 3 bases, and a stretch of 7 bases separates them. The library was prepared using the immunoSEQ multiplex PCR assay. The multiplex PCR relied on a mix of 60 forward primers for TCR Vbeta segments and 13 reverse primers for TCR Jbeta segments. Amplification of the CDR3 region of rearranged TCR beta genes was performed with a multiplex PCR assay on genomic DNA. On the Illumina HiSeq System, the amplified TCR beta libraries were sequenced as 87-base-pair reads. As for the authors' bioinformatics: In a later analysis, tens of millions of unique TCR beta chains were counted across the roughly 610 repertoires, and approximately 9.9 million of these chains were shared by at least two donors. Raw reads were error-corrected and collapsed into unique sequences with a nearest-neighbor algorithm that merged closely related sequences to remove PCR and sequencing errors. CDR3 sequences were aligned to IMGT reference sequences to assign V, D and J gene segments. For a sequence to be retained, a match of at least six nucleotides was required to both a V gene segment and a J gene segment. A rearrangement counted as productive if the CDR3 had no stop codons and remained in frame with V and J, and every other rearrangement counted as non-productive. CDR3 was defined by IMGT convention, running from the second conserved V-encoded cysteine to the conserved J-encoded phenylalanine. The earlier analysis of a few hundred of the donors excluded sequences that lacked an unambiguous match to a single V gene segment. In an earlier analysis of about 590 of the donors, a V segment was called functional when productive rearrangements were above 56.7%, and segregating when the standard deviation between donors exceeded 5%. A statistical classification framework was built to diagnose cytomegalovirus status from the catalog of TCR beta chain sequences. In a later analysis, V and J genes were assigned by comparing TCR nucleotide sequences against IMGT/GENE-DB human TR gene sequences. Using the TCRdist pipeline, a later analysis assigned CDR3 sequences along with most-parsimonious VDJ recombination scenarios. In a later analysis, each TCR beta chain was defined by its CDR3 amino acid sequence together with its V-gene family, and reads lacking a unique V-gene family were excluded. In a later analysis, several hundred highly shared, low-generation-probability nucleotide sequences were removed to address suspected cross-contamination and a sequencing artifact. For each public chain, a later analysis derived a clonal expansion index from normalized ranks of inferred template counts within each repertoire. In a later analysis, generation probabilities were computed with a VDJ recombination model fitted to out-of-frame rearrangements, and the resulting probabilities were checked against IGoR. In a later analysis, hypergeometric tests were used to score TCR-TCR, TCR-HLA and TCR-CMV co-occurrence, with a repertoire-size bias correction applied to TCR pairs. To estimate false discovery rates, a later analysis permuted the HLA or CMV assignments 20 times. In a later analysis, co-occurring TCRs were grouped with DBSCAN, and TCRdist sequence similarity was added when clustering was performed within HLA-allele-positive subsets. For co-occurrence clustering, repertoires with fewer than 30,000 or more than 120,000 public chains were excluded, along with five repertoires with anomalous nucleotide sharing. This is the immuneACCESS table as TCRdb keeps it, with only in-frame sequences that have V and J called. A part of the clones is gone; compared with another copy, unresolved V genes explain less than half, and the rest is unexplained. V, J and clone size are taken as reported in that table, and D and trimming were inferred from the DNA itself. The sample has 210,000 or so clones on record, around 80% of them singletons. The ten largest clones add up to approximately 2.6% of the sample.

This receptor chain uses TRBV19 and TRBJ1-5; a confident D gene designation cannot be given. The sample comprised PBMCs. The sequence derives from a woman aged 60 to 75 in good health and CMV-seropositive. The CDR3 region has the sequence CASSRALNQPQHF. The DNA sequence reads TGTGCCAGTAGTAGGGCCCTCAATCAGCCCCAGCATTTT.